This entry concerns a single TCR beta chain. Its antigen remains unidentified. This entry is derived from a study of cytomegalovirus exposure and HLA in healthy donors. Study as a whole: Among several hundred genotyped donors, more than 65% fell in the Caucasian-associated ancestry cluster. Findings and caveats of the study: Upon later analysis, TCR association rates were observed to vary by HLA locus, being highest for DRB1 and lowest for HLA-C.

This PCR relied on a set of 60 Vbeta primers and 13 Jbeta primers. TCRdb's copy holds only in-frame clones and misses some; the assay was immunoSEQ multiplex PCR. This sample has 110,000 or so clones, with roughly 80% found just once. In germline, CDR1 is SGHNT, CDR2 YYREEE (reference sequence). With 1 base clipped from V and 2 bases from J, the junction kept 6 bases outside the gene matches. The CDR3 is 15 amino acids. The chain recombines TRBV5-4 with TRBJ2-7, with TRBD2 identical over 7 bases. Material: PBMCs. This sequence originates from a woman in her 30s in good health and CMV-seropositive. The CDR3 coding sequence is TGTGCCAGCAGCTTGATGTCTAGCGGACCCTACGAGCAGTACTTC. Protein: CASSLMSSGPYEQYF.